This entry lists 14 T cell receptor beta chains sequenced from one sample in a study of T-cell reconstitution after alpha-beta-depleted transplantation in children. Researchers prepared the TCRbeta library using unique molecular identifiers, the study reports. In TCRdb, the PCR reads were re-called with MiXCR into one record per CDR3 protein. The sample yields roughly 120,000 distinct CDR3 sequences, 10% seen once. Sequenced here: PBMCs from the stem cell graft donor, sampled from the stem cell graft. Receptors were obtained from a human donor who donated a stem cell graft to a child with acute lymphoblastic leukemia.

This clonotype occurred many times. J is TRBJ2-7 and V is TRBV12-3 or TRBV12-4, with 10 bases identical to TRBD1. V lost 4 bases and J lost 11; bases outside the gene matches: 5. The CDR3 is 12 amino acids. Here the CDR3 DNA reads TGTGCCAGCAGTTCCGGGACAGGGGCGAAGTACTTC. This codes for CASSSGTGAKYF.

This clonotype was found many times. The chain has TRBV11-2 and TRBJ2-2; D gene uncertain. The ends were cut back, 4 bases at V and 6 bases at J, with 6 bases in the middle. Germline assignment: CDR1 SGHAT and CDR2 FQNNGV. CDR3 length: 12 residues. DNA for the CDR3: TGTGCCAGCAGCTCTGGGTCCGGGGAGCTGTTTTTT. Its protein is CASSSGSGELFF. Full variable domain (rest looked up from reference TRBV11-2 and TRBJ2-2): EAGVAQSPRYKIIEKRQSVAFWCNPISGHATLYWYQQILGQGPKLLIQFQNNGVVDDSQLPKDRFSAERLKGVDSTLKIQPAKLEDSAVYLCASSSGSGELFFGEGSRLTVL.

This clonotype was counted many times. This chain uses TRBV7-2 with TRBJ2-5; TRBD2 agrees at 11 bases. J gave up 5 bases and V 4 bases, and 12 bases lay outside the gene matches. This CDR3 has 17 residues. Germline CDR1 SGHTA, CDR2 FQGNSA. The CDR3: CASSWSGLAVSGETQYF. The CDR3 DNA reads TGTGCCAGCAGCTGGTCGGGACTAGCGGTTAGTGGCGAGACCCAGTACTTC.

This clonotype occurred many times. This chain connects TRBV6-1 to TRBJ1-2; 7 bases line up with TRBD1. V trimming: 3 bases; J trimming: 5 bases; junction bases outside the gene matches: 6. CDR1 MNHNS and CDR2 SASEGT come from the germline V gene. There are 14 residues in the CDR3. CDR3 loop: CASSEPGTEYGYTF. In DNA form, the CDR3 reads TGTGCCAGCAGTGAGCCAGGGACAGAATATGGCTACACCTTC.

This clonotype has ten or more counts. The chain uses TRBV30 and TRBJ1-1; TRBD1 aligns across 10 bases. This CDR3 spans 17 amino acids. Germline lookup yields CDR1 GTSNPN and CDR2 SVGIG (reference sequence). Trimming removed 4 bases from V and 3 bases from J; junction bases left unmatched: 14. The CDR3: CAWIPIRDRGWDTEAFF. The CDR3 DNA reads TGTGCCTGGATACCTATCCGGGACAGGGGATGGGACACTGAAGCTTTCTTT. The full variable domain, in which reference TRBV30 and TRBJ1-1 provide the parts outside the CDR3, is SQTIHQWPATLVQPVGSPLSLECTVEGTSNPNLYWYRQAAGRGLQLLFYSVGIGQISSEVPQNLSASRPQDRQFILSSKKLLLSDSGFYLCAWIPIRDRGWDTEAFFGQGTRLTVV.

Points on this clonotype: A much larger clone sits a single nucleotide away, making a read error possible. The chain has TRBV29-1 and TRBJ2-5, with no clear D. The CDR3 runs 13 residues. Per germline, CDR1 SQVTM and CDR2 ANQGSEA. The V end lost 7 bases, the J end lost 4 bases, and 16 bases lay between the germline ends. CDR3 in amino acids: CSAGWGSSETQYF. The CDR3 region has the DNA TGCAGCGCTGGGTGGGGATCGTCAGAGACCCAGTACTTC.

This clonotype was found many times. The chain combines TRBV27 with TRBJ1-1; possible D gene TRBD1, 5 bases. Germline V lookup: CDR1 MNHEY, CDR2 SMNVEV (reference sequence). V was shortened by 8 bases and J by 5 bases, with 24 bases between the two germline ends. The CDR3 totals 16 residues. The CDR3 protein is CASSRLDGGRRTEAFF. For the CDR3, the DNA is TGTGCCAGCTCCCGACTAGACGGGGGGAGACGGACTGAAGCTTTCTTT.

This clonotype appeared many times. The chain links TRBV27 to TRBJ2-4, with D tentatively TRBD1 (6 bases). V lost 8 bases and J lost 5, with 13 bases in between. The CDR3 is 13 residues long. From germline, CDR1 is MNHEY and CDR2 SMNVEV (reference sequence). DNA for the CDR3: TGTGCCAGCGGACAGTTTTCTGAAAACATTCAGTACTTC. Translating it yields CASGQFSENIQYF.

This clonotype was found many times. The chain employs TRBV6-2 or TRBV6-3 and TRBJ2-7; D is uncertain. Germline assignment: CDR1 MNHEY and CDR2 SVGEGT. Trimming left V 5 bases short and J 3 bases short, with 8 bases between. The CDR3 has 12 residues. The CDR3 loop is CASSPRLYEQYF. The DNA for the CDR3 is TGTGCCAGCAGTCCGCGTCTCTACGAGCAGTACTTC.

This clonotype has ten or more counts. The chain combines TRBV5-1 with TRBJ2-7; D call uncertain. Trimming removed 6 bases from V and 7 bases from J, with 17 bases in between. The CDR3 has 13 residues. Germline V gene sequence: CDR1 SGHRS, CDR2 YFSETQ. CDR3 amino acids: CASTLSSNGEQYF. As DNA, the CDR3 is TGCGCCAGCACCCTTAGCTCGAATGGGGAGCAGTACTTC.

At least ten counts were recorded for this clonotype. The chain has TRBV19 and TRBJ2-1, with a weak D call TRBD2 (5 bases). Germline V gives CDR1 LNHDA, CDR2 SQIVND (reference sequence). V lost 6 bases and J 5 bases, leaving 14 bases between the germline ends. The CDR3 sequence is 14 residues long. DNA for the CDR3: TGTGCCAGTAGCCCCCGGGGAGTCCACAATGAGCAGTTCTTC. Its protein product is CASSPRGVHNEQFF.

This clonotype was picked up many times. The CDR3 is CASSQDQSWEGSYNEQFF. The CDR3 DNA reads as TGTGCCAGCAGCCAAGATCAAAGTTGGGAGGGCTCCTACAATGAGCAGTTCTTC. The genes are TRBV3-1 and TRBJ2-1; 7 positions match TRBD2. Germline-derived CDR1 and CDR2 are LGHDT and YNNKEL (reference sequence). The length of the CDR3 is 18 residues. V was clipped by 0 bases and J by 0 bases; unmatched bases: 8.

The table lists this clonotype with many counts. The chain is built from TRBV7-8 and TRBJ2-5; a possible D gene is TRBD1 (5 bases). V was shortened by 2 bases and J by 5 bases, with 27 bases between the two germline ends. The CDR3 has 19 residues. The germline V gene has CDR1 SGHVS and CDR2 FQNEAQ. In DNA form, the CDR3 reads TGTGCCAGCAGCTTAAGAGCCGGAGTCAGGGTGGCAGGGTTGGAGACCCAGTACTTC. Translating it yields CASSLRAGVRVAGLETQYF.

This clonotype occurred many times. The chain uses TRBV7-6 and TRBJ2-7, with 10 bases aligning to TRBD2. V dropped 5 bases and J dropped 4; count of bases not matched to a gene: 8. The CDR3 extends over 15 amino acids. CDR1 and CDR2 (germline): SGHVS, FNYEAQ. The CDR3 nucleotides are TGTGCCAGCAGCGGCGAGCGGGAGGGCTTATACGAGCAGTACTTC. It encodes CASSGEREGLYEQYF.